One and the same sample provided the 23 T cell receptor beta chains below, sequenced in a study of cytomegalovirus exposure and HLA in healthy donors. Amplification used 60 Vbeta primers and 13 Jbeta primers. Clones were read by immunoSEQ multiplex PCR, and TCRdb kept only the in-frame ones, dropping some. The profile covers approximately 130,000 clones, with about 80% appearing a single time and roughly 10% taken by the ten largest. Sequencing was performed on PBMCs. The receptors come from a woman between 45 and 65 years old in good health and CMV-seropositive.

This chain connects TRBV7-3 to TRBJ2-1; 13 nucleotides align to TRBD2. The germline gives CDR1 SGHTA, CDR2 FQGTGA. The V segment lost 5 bases and the J segment 8 bases; nucleotides outside the gene matches: 6. The CDR3 runs 15 residues. CDR3 loop: CASSPRLAGGDEQFF. The CDR3 DNA follows: TGTGCCAGCAGCCCCCGACTAGCGGGAGGAGATGAGCAGTTCTTC.

The chain joins TRBV7-2 to TRBJ2-7; unclear D gene. V gave up 1 base and J gave up 2 bases, with 12 bases separating them. This CDR3 has 15 amino acids. From germline, CDR1 is SGHTA and CDR2 FQGNSA. In nucleotides, the CDR3 is TGTGCCAGCAGCTTAGTAGCCGGTCCAACCTACGAGCAGTACTTC. This translates into CASSLVAGPTYEQYF. The whole variable domain, remainder taken from reference TRBV7-2 and TRBJ2-7, is GAGVSQSPSNKVTEKGKDVELRCDPISGHTALYWYRQSLGQGLEFLIYFQGNSAPDKSGLPSDRFSAERTGGSVSTLTIQRTQQEDSAVYLCASSLVAGPTYEQYFGPGTRLTVT.

A remark on this clone: One end of the junction varies from germline; a read error may be responsible. The rearrangement uses TRBV7-7 and TRBJ2-7; D is unclear. The CDR3 totals 13 residues. CDR1 and CDR2 (germline): SSHAT, FNYEAQ (reference sequence). In nucleotides, the CDR3 is TGTGCTAGCAGCTTAGTAGGTTGGAGCAAGCAGTACTTC. Its protein product is CASSLVGWSKQYF.

The V call is TRBV5-6, the J call TRBJ2-3, with 11 nucleotides matching TRBD2. Germline loops: CDR1 SGHDT, CDR2 YYEEEE. With V trimmed by 1 base and J by 3 bases, 4 bases remained unmatched. The CDR3 has 16 amino acids. The CDR3 DNA sequence: TGTGCCAGCAGCTTGACTAGCGGGGGTAGAACAGATACGCAGTATTTT. It yields the protein CASSLTSGGRTDTQYF.

The gene calls are TRBV10-3 and TRBJ1-1; 8 bases are a match to TRBD1. The J segment lost 5 bases and the V segment lost 8 bases, leaving 13 bases of the junction unmatched. Germline values: CDR1 ENHRY, CDR2 SYGVKD. The CDR3 totals 15 residues. This CDR3 reads CAIVRGTGGSTEAFF. The CDR3 DNA follows: TGTGCCATCGTTCGGGGTACAGGGGGGTCAACTGAAGCTTTCTTT.

This clone was picked up one time. V is TRBV28 and J is TRBJ1-2; TRBD1 might be the D (5 bases). The CDR3 sequence is 14 residues long. V was shortened by 8 bases and J by 6 bases, with 19 bases between the two germline ends. Germline V gives CDR1 MDHEN, CDR2 SYDVKM. CDR3 nucleotide sequence: TGTGCCAGCCGACTAGTGGGGCCATCCCATGGCTACACCTTC. It is translated as CASRLVGPSHGYTF.

This clone was counted a few times. The CDR3 bases are TGTGCCAGCAGCTCCCGACACCCGGCTTTGAATTCACCCCTCCACTTT. Translated: CASSSRHPALNSPLHF. The rearrangement joins TRBV7-2 to TRBJ1-6; D remains unclear. Deletions cut 4 bases from V and 7 bases from J, with 17 bases between. The CDR3 is 16 residues long. The germline V gene encodes CDR1 SGHTA and CDR2 FQGNSA.

The chain joins TRBV19 to TRBJ2-7; possibly TRBD1 for D (6 bases). The CDR3 runs to 12 residues. V lost 5 bases and J 3 bases, leaving 8 bases between the germline ends. Germline CDR1 LNHDA, CDR2 SQIVND (reference sequence). The CDR3 protein is CASSPRGYEQYF. Written as DNA, the CDR3 is TGTGCCAGTAGTCCCAGGGGCTACGAGCAGTACTTC.

V is TRBV11-2 and J is TRBJ2-7, with 14 positions matching TRBD2. The CDR3 is made up of 16 amino acids. From germline, CDR1 is SGHAT and CDR2 FQNNGV. V trimming: 5 bases; J trimming: 3 bases; junction bases outside the gene matches: 6. The CDR3 region has the DNA TGTGCCAGCAGCCCTAGACTAGCGGGAGGGGGCTACGAGCAGTACTTC. The encoded protein is CASSPRLAGGGYEQYF.

The chain uses TRBV5-1 and TRBJ2-6; 12 bases match TRBD1. CDR3 length: 19 amino acids. V lost 4 bases to trimming and J lost 4 bases; unmatched junction nucleotides: 12. CDR1 is SGHRS and CDR2 is YFSETQ in the germline V gene. CDR3 sequence: CASSHRAGTGGFGANVLTF. The CDR3 coding sequence is TGCGCCAGCAGCCATCGGGCCGGGACAGGGGGCTTCGGGGCCAACGTCCTGACTTTC.

This clone was detected only a few times. V gene TRBV15 combines with J gene TRBJ2-5, with 8 positions matching TRBD2. The end of the DNA is better explained by TRBJ2-7, so the J call may be wrong. The CDR3 is 15 residues long. Looked up from germline, CDR1 is LNHNV and CDR2 is YYDKDF (reference sequence). The CDR3 bases are TGTGCCACCAGCAGAGATACTAGCGGCTCCTACGAGCAGTACTTC. Translated, it gives CATSRDTSGSYEQYF.

The chain recombines TRBV19 with TRBJ1-5, with D maybe TRBD1 (6 bases). Germline CDR1 is LNHDA and CDR2 is SQIVND (reference sequence). CDR3 length: 13 residues. V dropped 5 bases and J dropped 6 bases, with 11 bases sitting between them. The CDR3 sequence is CASSEGQGQPQHF. The CDR3 DNA is TGTGCCAGTAGTGAGGGACAAGGTCAGCCCCAGCATTTT.

This chain uses TRBV30 with TRBJ1-1, with no clear D. Germline CDR1 reads GTSNPN; CDR2 reads SVGIG (reference sequence). Trimming removed 1 base from V and 1 base from J, with 4 bases in between. This CDR3 comprises 12 residues. Written as DNA, the CDR3 is TGTGCCTGGAGTGATCAGAACACTGAAGCTTTCTTT. This codes for CAWSDQNTEAFF.

This clone was found once. The V and J genes are TRBV2 and TRBJ2-2; D is ambiguous. Germline V gene lookup returns CDR1 SNHLY and CDR2 FYNNEI. The V and J ends lost 5 bases and 5 bases respectively, with 6 bases between them. This CDR3 region has 12 residues. CDR3 protein: CASSYSTGELFF. As DNA, the CDR3 is TGTGCCAGCAGTTATAGTACCGGGGAGCTGTTTTTT.

The rearrangement joins TRBV7-8 to TRBJ2-7; 8 bases are shared with TRBD1. CDR3 length: 17 amino acids. CDR1 SGHVS and CDR2 FQNEAQ come from the germline V gene. V shed 4 bases and J 2 bases; nucleotides not matched to a gene: 13. This chain's CDR3 is CASSSTPETGATYEQYF. The CDR3 nucleotides are TGTGCCAGCAGCTCAACCCCCGAGACAGGGGCCACCTACGAGCAGTACTTC.

This chain connects TRBV30 to TRBJ2-7, with 7 nucleotides matching TRBD2. Germline V CDR1 and CDR2: GTSNPN, SVGIG (reference sequence). This CDR3 has 16 amino acids. The trim removed 2 bases at V and 0 bases at J, leaving 10 bases unmatched. For the CDR3, the DNA is TGTGCCTGGAGTACGAGCGGGACTACCTTCTCCTACGAGCAGTACTTC. It is translated as CAWSTSGTTFSYEQYF.

The chain links TRBV28 to TRBJ2-3; weak D call: TRBD2 (7 bases). The CDR3 is made up of 13 amino acids. In germline, CDR1 is MDHEN, CDR2 SYDVKM. V was cut by 8 bases and J by 2 bases, with 11 bases left in between. The CDR3 nucleotides are TGTGCCAGCGGGGGGGCGGTCACAGATACGCAGTATTTT. It encodes CASGGAVTDTQYF. Based on the CDR3 plus reference TRBV28 and TRBJ2-3, the full variable domain is DVKVTQSSRYLVKRTGEKVFLECVQDMDHENMFWYRQDPGLGLRLIYFSYDVKMKEKGDIPEGYSVSREKKERFSLILESASTNQTSMYLCASGGAVTDTQYFGPGTRLTVL.

The chain is built from TRBV7-8 and TRBJ2-7, with D maybe TRBD2 (6 bases). This CDR3 has 12 amino acids. Germline-derived CDR1 and CDR2 are SGHVS and FQNEAQ. V lost 5 bases and J lost 7, with 12 bases in between. CDR3 region: CASSPPAGEQYF. In DNA, the CDR3 is TGTGCCAGCAGCCCACCCGCGGGGGAGCAGTACTTC. The whole variable domain, filled in from reference TRBV7-8 and TRBJ2-7, reads GAGVSQSPRYKVAKRGQDVALRCDPISGHVSLFWYQQALGQGPEFLTYFQNEAQLDKSGLPSDRFFAERPEGSVSTLKIQRTQQEDSAVYLCASSPPAGEQYFGPGTRLTVT.

This clone was counted only a few times. The gene calls are TRBV18 and TRBJ2-7; maybe TRBD2 (6 bases). Trimming took off 2 bases at V and 6 bases at J, with 14 bases between the two ends. Germline CDR1 reads KGHSH; CDR2 reads LQKENI. The CDR3 totals 14 residues. CDR3 nucleotide sequence: TGTGCCAGCTCACCAGGGGGGAACCTCGGCGAGCAGTACTTC. Amino acid sequence: CASSPGGNLGEQYF.

The rearrangement links TRBV30 to TRBJ2-7, with 8 bases matching TRBD1. This CDR3 has 14 amino acids. Germline V gene lookup returns CDR1 GTSNPN and CDR2 SVGIG (reference sequence). The ends lost 1 base at V and 3 bases at J; junction bases unmatched: 5. CDR3 residues: CAWSGTGRIYEQYF. The CDR3 nucleotides are TGTGCCTGGAGTGGGACAGGGAGGATCTACGAGCAGTACTTC.

Details on this clone: At one end the junction does not follow the germline gene, possibly because of a read error. The gene calls are TRBV6-1 and TRBJ2-6; 7 bases match TRBD1. CDR3 length: 14 amino acids. Per germline, CDR1 MNHNS and CDR2 SASEGT. CDR3 bases: TGTGCCAGCAGAGAAGGGGGCTCGTCCAACGTCCTGACTTTC. As protein: CASREGGSSNVLTF.

This clone turned up a few times. The genes are TRBV5-5 and TRBJ1-3; D ambiguous. CDR1 and CDR2 from the germline V gene are SGHKS and YYEKEE (reference sequence). The CDR3 covers 14 residues. Trimming pared 3 bases from V and 0 bases from J, leaving 7 bases between. CDR3 sequence: CASSSEVSGNTIYF. As DNA, the CDR3 is TGTGCCAGCAGCTCCGAGGTCTCTGGAAACACCATATATTTT.

This sequence joins TRBV15 and TRBJ1-5; no firm D call. CDR3 length: 15 amino acids. Per the germline V gene, CDR1 is LNHNV and CDR2 is YYDKDF (reference sequence). V was trimmed by 5 bases and J by 2 bases, leaving 13 bases between them. As DNA, the CDR3 is TGTGCCACCAGCTCCGTTAGGGAGCGCAATCAGCCCCAGCATTTT. It translates to CATSSVRERNQPQHF.